This T cell receptor (beta chain) comes out of a study of high-grade serous ovarian cancer treatment subgroups (dated by TCRdb to about 2021). Study-level background: A mean of roughly 14,000 reads and about 7,500 unique TCR beta rearrangements per sample was generated by sequencing. Of the 30 or so patients in the cohort, roughly 10 had no residual disease after primary surgery (R0), roughly 10 were excellent NACT responders, and roughly 10 were poor NACT responders. One primary tumor sample and two metastatic tumor samples were collected from each patient, for a total of fewer than 100 samples. The study examined TCR beta repertoires in high-grade serous ovarian cancer patients who were grouped under a laparoscopic triage algorithm by complete gross resection or by neoadjuvant chemotherapy response.

Comment on this clone: Its antigen remains unidentified. It has no much larger one-base neighbor in the sample; base qualities were not kept.

Tumor samples were collected prior to definitive surgery or chemotherapy. Genomic DNA was extracted by the MD Anderson Biospecimen Extraction Resource, and TCR sequencing was done by the MD Anderson Cancer Genomics Laboratory. General study outcomes and caveats: TCR repertoire analyses focused on CDR3; CDR1 and CDR2 were not analyzed. Repertoire similarity between tumors from the same patient ranged from roughly 0.095 to 0.85, while tumors from different patients showed almost no similarity. Neoantigen level correlated positively with TCR clonal relatedness, and copy number variation and mutation load from whole-genome sequencing showed a positive trend with TCR clonal relatedness. Because bulk tumor TCR sequencing provided no spatial information, insight into HGSC tumor complexity and diversity was limited.

The roughly 100 tumor samples underwent high-throughput TCR profiling with ImmunoSEQ. As for the authors' bioinformatics: Repertoire diversity metrics included richness (unique productive sequences), clonality, evenness and relatedness; Bhattacharyya coefficient assessed similarity between samples. A sensitivity analysis excluded TCRs with fewer than two reads and gave consistent conclusions. Not all clones reach the TCRdb copy of this immuneACCESS table, which keeps in-frame sequences only. Checked studies attribute under half of the gap to unresolved V genes and leave the rest unexplained. Clone size and the V and J calls come from that table; the DNA yielded D and trimming. This sample gives 10,000 to 13,000 clones in total; about four fifths of them show up just once. The ten largest clonotypes hold around 7% of the sample. Counted from cysteine to phenylalanine, this CDR3 has 16 amino acids. Only CDR3 DNA is held: 48 bases, read in frame from base 1. The CDR1 and CDR2 encoded by the germline V gene are SGHVS and FNYEAQ. V gives up 2 bases and J gives up 1 base, and the segment between their germline ends measures 14 bases.

The sequence was obtained from a human donor with high-grade serous ovarian cancer. The chain is assembled from TRBV7-6 and TRBJ1-1; the D gene is perhaps TRBD1, on 5 matching bases. The sequenced material came from tumor tissue. The encoded CDR3 is CASSLSGGVRNTEAFF. In nucleotide form, the sequence is TGTGCCAGCAGCTTATCCGGGGGGGTTCGGAACACTGAAGCTTTCTTT.